The 22 T cell receptor beta chains below come from one sample, sequenced in a study of T cell repertoires in cytomegalovirus infection (dated by TCRdb to the late 2010s). In the paper's terms, the treatment or condition label means: in vitro stimulation with specific CMV peptide epitopes to enrich CMV-specific T cells. Instrument used: Illumina HiSeq 1500. In TCRdb, the public reads were trimmed at Q25 with fastp and aligned with MiXCR, with productive beta chains retained. Each record represents a unique CDR3 protein, reported with the most common genes and DNA among its rows. Within this sample are roughly 500,000 distinct CDR3 sequences, with more than 30% of them counted one time only. Roughly 15% of the sample comes from the top ten. Their antigens remain unidentified. The sequencing used cultured PBMCs, collected from culture after CMV antigen stimulation. Receptors were obtained from a human donor in good health (CMV status not recorded). Some clones in this sample may be carry-over from other donors' samples.

This clonotype was observed a single time. The chain couples TRBV9 to TRBJ2-6; D not certain. Trimming removed 0 bases at V and 2 bases at J, with 9 bases between. The CDR3 contains 16 residues. Germline CDR1 and CDR2: SGDLS and YYNGEE. CDR3 protein: CASSVGLGTGANVLTF. CDR3 in DNA: TGTGCCAGCAGCGTAGGTCTGGGGACTGGGGCCAACGTCCTGACTTTC.

This clonotype was counted only a few times. This sequence joins TRBV27 and TRBJ1-1; D is uncertain. V gave up 2 bases and J gave up 1 base, with 11 bases separating them. Germline V CDR1 and CDR2: MNHEY, SMNVEV (reference sequence). The CDR3 has 15 amino acids. CDR3 DNA sequence: TGTGCCAGCAGTTTAAGGTTCGGAGGGAACACTGAAGCTTTCTTT. It specifies CASSLRFGGNTEAFF.

This clonotype occurred once. The V call is TRBV9, the J call TRBJ1-1, with D unresolved. V lost 1 base and J lost 1, with 8 bases in between. Per the germline V gene, CDR1 is SGDLS and CDR2 is YYNGEE. This CDR3 has 14 residues. The DNA of the CDR3 is TGTGCCAGCAGCGTACGCTCAGAGAACACTGAAGCTTTCTTT. As protein: CASSVRSENTEAFF.

V usage is TRBV4-1 and J usage is TRBJ1-2; maybe TRBD1 (5 bases). Germline CDR1 and CDR2: MGHRA and YSYEKL. CDR3 length: 14 amino acids. V was clipped by 4 bases and J by 5 bases, with 14 bases between them. The CDR3 spells CASSLDVPGYGYTF. The DNA for the CDR3 is TGCGCCAGCAGCCTAGACGTCCCAGGGTATGGCTACACCTTC.

This clonotype occurred a few times. The V gene is TRBV6-2 or TRBV6-3, the J gene TRBJ1-5; D might be TRBD1 (6 bases). Trimming stripped 6 bases from V and 1 base from J, with 13 bases between. The length of the CDR3 is 15 residues. From germline, CDR1 is MNHEY and CDR2 SVGEGT. CDR3: CASRRTGTSNQPQHF. The DNA of the CDR3 is TGTGCCAGCAGACGCACCGGGACAAGCAATCAGCCCCAGCATTTT.

This clonotype was counted a few times. J is TRBJ2-1 and V is TRBV20-1, with D possibly matching TRBD2 (6 bases). Trimming took 3 bases from V and 8 from J, leaving 17 bases between them. CDR3 length: 14 residues. The germline V gene encodes CDR1 DFQATT and CDR2 SNEGSKA (reference sequence). The CDR3 reads CSASYGSPSDEQFF. CDR3 DNA sequence: TGCAGTGCTAGTTACGGGAGCCCTTCGGATGAGCAGTTCTTC.

About this clonotype itself: A much larger clone lies one base from this, so it may be a read error. The V call is TRBV7-6, the J call TRBJ2-1; TRBD1 agrees at 7 bases. This CDR3 is 15 amino acids long. Germline V lookup: CDR1 SGHVS, CDR2 FNYEAQ. Losses at the gene ends were 5 bases for V and 2 bases for J; bases not matched to a gene: 6. In DNA form, the CDR3 reads TGTGCCAGCAGCCACCGGGACAGTCCCTACAATGAGCAGTTCTTC. This sequence encodes CASSHRDSPYNEQFF.

The rearrangement links TRBV6-5 to TRBJ2-7; TRBD1 matches at 9 bases. Germline values: CDR1 MNHEY, CDR2 SVGAGI. Unmatched junction bases numbered 12, after V lost 2 bases and J lost 7 bases. CDR3 length equals 16 residues. CDR3 bases: TGTGCCAGCAGTTACCTTGCGGACAGGGGATCGGGGGAGCAGTACTTC. As protein: CASSYLADRGSGEQYF.

CDR3 loop: CASSTGWGTYNEQFF. DNA for the CDR3: TGTGCCAGCAGCACCGGCTGGGGCACCTACAATGAGCAGTTCTTC. The chain recombines TRBV7-6 with TRBJ2-1; possibly TRBD1 for D (5 bases). The CDR3 has 15 amino acids. The germline V gene encodes CDR1 SGHVS and CDR2 FNYEAQ. Trimming took off 5 bases at V and 2 bases at J, with 13 bases between the two ends.

The rearrangement uses TRBV6-2 or TRBV6-3 and TRBJ2-1; weak D call: TRBD1 (6 bases). Trimming took 2 bases from V and 6 from J, leaving 17 bases between them. Germline CDR1 MNHEY, CDR2 SVGEGT. The CDR3 spans 16 residues. CDR3 sequence reads: CASSYGRGTNSNEQFF. Written as DNA, the CDR3 is TGTGCCAGCAGTTACGGTAGGGGGACGAATTCCAATGAGCAGTTCTTC.

The gene calls are TRBV6-2 or TRBV6-3 and TRBJ1-5, with TRBD1 matching over 8 bases. The CDR3 length is 18 residues. Germline values: CDR1 MNHEY, CDR2 SVGEGT. V lost 5 bases and J lost 1; bases outside the gene matches: 13. The CDR3 coding sequence is TGTGCCAGCAGTCCTATTCACCAGGGGGCTATCAGCAATCAGCCCCAGCATTTT. The encoded protein is CASSPIHQGAISNQPQHF.

This chain uses TRBV7-3 with TRBJ2-2; D is uncertain. Per the germline V gene, CDR1 is SGHTA and CDR2 is FQGTGA. The CDR3 length is 13 residues. Trimming stripped 8 bases from V and 9 bases from J, with 16 bases between. The CDR3 DNA is TGTGCCAGCTCTTCCAGCGACGGCCGGGAGCTGTTTTTT. Translating gives CASSSSDGRELFF.

The count of this clonotype is one. The chain combines TRBV20-1 with TRBJ2-1; 7 bases match TRBD1. V was pared by 0 bases and J by 8 bases, with 7 bases of the junction left unmatched. Germline CDR1 reads DFQATT; CDR2 reads SNEGSKA (reference sequence). This CDR3 has 14 residues. For the CDR3, the DNA is TGCAGTGCTAGAGATCTGACAGGGTTGGATGAGCAGTTCTTC. This encodes CSARDLTGLDEQFF.

This clonotype has ten or more counts. The chain has TRBV7-2 and TRBJ2-3; TRBD2 matches 8 bases. CDR1 and CDR2 (germline): SGHTA, FQGNSA. The CDR3 is 18 residues long. Trimming took 3 bases from V and 0 from J; bases not matched to a gene: 11. CDR3: CASSFTVTSGPSTDTQYF. CDR3 sequence (DNA): TGTGCCAGCAGCTTCACAGTTACTAGCGGACCGAGCACAGATACGCAGTATTTT.

This clonotype was picked up a small number of times. The rearrangement links TRBV7-9 to TRBJ1-1; a weak D match, TRBD1 (6 bases). This CDR3 has 15 residues. Germline V gene lookup returns CDR1 SEHNR and CDR2 FQNEAQ (reference sequence). Trimming took off 8 bases at V and 0 bases at J, with 16 bases between the two ends. The CDR3 loop reads CASGSRGSMNTEAFF. CDR3 sequence (DNA): TGTGCCAGCGGGTCCAGGGGATCCATGAACACTGAAGCTTTCTTT. The full variable domain, in which reference TRBV7-9 and TRBJ1-1 provide the parts outside the CDR3, is DTGVSQNPRHKITKRGQNVTFRCDPISEHNRLYWYRQTLGQGPEFLTYFQNEAQLEKSRLLSDRFSAERPKGSFSTLEIQRTEQGDSAMYLCASGSRGSMNTEAFFGQGTRLTVV.

V is TRBV6-5 and J is TRBJ2-1; D uncertain. Per the germline V gene, CDR1 is MNHEY and CDR2 is SVGAGI. This CDR3 contains 12 residues. Trimming stripped 5 bases from V and 12 bases from J, with 14 bases between. In DNA, the CDR3 is TGTGCCAGCAGTCGGCCACTCGGATGGCAGTTCTTC. Amino acid sequence: CASSRPLGWQFF.

This chain joins TRBV20-1 and TRBJ2-1, with TRBD2 matching over 14 bases. The J segment lost 9 bases and the V segment lost 6 bases, leaving 13 bases of the junction unmatched. This CDR3 is built from 16 residues. The germline gives CDR1 DFQATT, CDR2 SNEGSKA (reference sequence). The CDR3 loop reads CSATPAGTSGRSEQFF. The CDR3 coding sequence is TGCAGTGCCACACCTGCCGGGACTAGCGGGAGAAGTGAGCAGTTCTTC.

This clonotype turned up a few times. The chain uses TRBV7-2 and TRBJ2-3; D is perhaps TRBD1 or TRBD2 (5 bases each). V was cut by 1 base and J by 2 bases, with 13 bases left in between. Germline CDR1 is SGHTA and CDR2 is FQGNSA. The CDR3 extends over 16 amino acids. In DNA form, the CDR3 reads TGTGCCAGCAGCTTAGTCGCCGGGACGAACACAGATACGCAGTATTTT. Translation: CASSLVAGTNTDTQYF.

This clonotype was seen more than once but under ten times. V is TRBV29-1 and J is TRBJ2-7, with D possibly matching TRBD1 (6 bases). The CDR3 extends over 13 amino acids. V dropped 4 bases and J dropped 4 bases, with 14 bases sitting between them. CDR1 SQVTM and CDR2 ANQGSEA come from the germline V gene. The CDR3 DNA reads TGCAGCGTTGGAATGACAGGTTTTTACGAGCAGTACTTC. Its translation: CSVGMTGFYEQYF.

This rearrangement joins TRBV7-9 to TRBJ2-7, with D unclear. The CDR3 sequence is 13 residues long. CDR1 and CDR2 (germline): SEHNR, FQNEAQ (reference sequence). V gave up 8 bases and J gave up 5 bases, with 16 bases separating them. The CDR3 bases are TGTGCCAGCGGGAACGGGCAGTACCACGAGCAGTACGTC. It codes for CASGNGQYHEQYV.

CDR3 DNA sequence: TGTGCCAGCAGCTTTCTCCGAACCAAAAACATTCAGTACTTC. This codes for CASSFLRTKNIQYF. The rearrangement joins TRBV11-2 to TRBJ2-4; D is unclear. Germline CDR1 reads SGHAT; CDR2 reads FQNNGV. Deletions cut 3 bases from V and 2 bases from J, with 8 bases between. The CDR3 covers 14 residues.

This clonotype has only a few counts. The chain couples TRBV4-1 to TRBJ2-1; possibly TRBD2 for D (6 bases). This CDR3 has 17 amino acids. Looked up from germline, CDR1 is MGHRA and CDR2 is YSYEKL. V was trimmed by 0 bases and J by 0 bases, leaving 12 bases between them. DNA of the CDR3: TGCGCCAGCAGCCAAGATGCGGGCGGGGTCTCCTACAATGAGCAGTTCTTC. This sequence encodes CASSQDAGGVSYNEQFF.